Presented here are 20 T cell receptor beta chains from one specimen sequenced in a study of T cell responses to AZD1222 COVID-19 vaccine. Assay used: immunoSEQ multiplex PCR; TCRdb lists only in-frame clones, some missing. The sample consists of 95,000 to 100,000 clones, 90% of them appearing once. Sequencing was performed on peripheral blood, taken on day 0 of AZD1222 vaccination. The receptors originated from an adult in good health.

J is TRBJ1-3 and V is TRBV29-1; tentative D call: TRBD1 (6 bases). The CDR3 totals 17 residues. Germline V gene sequence: CDR1 SQVTM, CDR2 ANQGSEA. The V end was cut by 6 bases, the J end by 0 bases, with 21 bases between. The CDR3 DNA is TGCAGCGTAGAACCACCGGACAGCCGCAACTCTGGAAACACCATATATTTT. This gives the protein CSVEPPDSRNSGNTIYF.

This clone appeared a few times. V usage is TRBV6-2 or TRBV6-3 and J usage is TRBJ1-1, with no clear D. From germline, CDR1 is MNHEY and CDR2 SVGEGT. Trimming took 5 bases from V and 0 from J, leaving 16 bases between them. The length of the CDR3 is 16 residues. The CDR3 protein is CASSPRVLPMNTEAFF. In nucleotides, the CDR3 is TGTGCCAGCAGTCCCCGGGTCTTACCCATGAACACTGAAGCTTTCTTT.

The J gene is TRBJ2-3, the V gene TRBV7-9; D remains ambiguous. Germline CDR1 and CDR2: SEHNR and FQNEAQ (reference sequence). V gave up 7 bases and J gave up 2 bases, with 10 bases separating them. CDR3 length equals 13 residues. CDR3 coding DNA: TGTGCCAGCACAGGACGGAACACAGATACGCAGTATTTT. It specifies CASTGRNTDTQYF. The full variable domain, its missing parts supplied by reference TRBV7-9 and TRBJ2-3, is DTGVSQNPRHKITKRGQNVTFRCDPISEHNRLYWYRQTLGQGPEFLTYFQNEAQLEKSRLLSDRFSAERPKGSFSTLEIQRTEQGDSAMYLCASTGRNTDTQYFGPGTRLTVL.

J is TRBJ1-4 and V is TRBV19; possible D gene TRBD1, 5 bases. The V gene lost 2 bases and the J gene lost 6 bases, with 13 bases spanning the gap. CDR3 length: 15 residues. Germline-derived CDR1 and CDR2 are LNHDA and SQIVND (reference sequence). The CDR3 coding sequence is TGTGCCAGTAGTATAAACGAGCAGGGCGATGAAAAACTGTTTTTT. Translation gives CASSINEQGDEKLFF. Together with reference TRBV19 and TRBJ1-4, the CDR3 gives the full variable domain: DGGITQSPKYLFRKEGQNVTLSCEQNLNHDAMYWYRQDPGQGLRLIYYSQIVNDFQKGDIAEGYSVSREKKESFPLTVTSAQKNPTAFYLCASSINEQGDEKLFFGSGTQLSVL.

The CDR3 coding sequence is TGTGCCAGCAGCCTTTACAGTGCCTATGGCTACACCTTC. This gives the protein CASSLYSAYGYTF. This chain joins TRBV14 and TRBJ1-2; D unclear. The CDR3 consists of 13 residues. V was cut by 4 bases and J by 4 bases, with 10 bases left in between. In germline, CDR1 is SGHDN, CDR2 FVKESK. Combining the CDR3 with reference TRBV14 and TRBJ1-2 gives the whole variable domain EAGVTQFPSHSVIEKGQTVTLRCDPISGHDNLYWYRRVMGKEIKFLLHFVKESKQDESGMPNNRFLAERTGGTYSTLKVQPAELEDSGVYFCASSLYSAYGYTFGSGTRLTVV.

The V call is TRBV5-1, the J call TRBJ2-5, with 8 bases matching TRBD2. CDR1 and CDR2 (germline): SGHRS, YFSETQ. V shed 3 bases, J shed 7 bases, and the junction held 14 bases outside the gene matches. CDR3 length: 16 amino acids. CDR3 DNA: TGCGCCAGCAGCTCTTCCCCGGGACTAGAGGGGGGGACCCAGTACTTC. This sequence encodes CASSSSPGLEGGTQYF.

This clone came up a few times. This chain joins TRBV20-1 and TRBJ2-1, with 12 bases aligning to TRBD2. There are 16 residues in the CDR3. CDR1 and CDR2 (germline): DFQATT, SNEGSKA (reference sequence). With 3 bases clipped from V and 5 bases from J, the junction kept 8 bases outside the gene matches. CDR3 DNA: TGCAGTGCTAGTCTAGCGGGGGGGTATGCGCACAATGAGCAGTTCTTC. It translates to CSASLAGGYAHNEQFF.

This sequence joins TRBV25-1 and TRBJ1-1, with a tentative D call TRBD1 (5 bases). The CDR3 runs to 12 residues. CDR1 MGHDK and CDR2 SYGVNS come from the germline V gene. The ends were cut back, 4 bases at V and 6 bases at J, with 9 bases in the middle. The CDR3 nucleotides are TGTGCCAGCAGTGGTTGGGGCGCTGAAGCTTTCTTT. This codes for CASSGWGAEAFF.

This clone has just one count. J is TRBJ2-5 and V is TRBV5-4, with 8 bases matching TRBD1. The CDR3 runs to 15 residues. CDR1 and CDR2 (germline): SGHNT, YYREEE (reference sequence). The ends lost 4 bases at V and 0 bases at J; junction bases unmatched: 5. The CDR3 reads CASSLDRAYQETQYF. The CDR3 DNA reads as TGTGCCAGCAGCCTGGACAGGGCGTACCAAGAGACCCAGTACTTC.

The V gene is TRBV4-1, the J gene TRBJ2-4, with 9 bases lining up with TRBD2. This CDR3 has 15 residues. Germline CDR1 MGHRA, CDR2 YSYEKL. The CDR3 is CARPTSGQAKNIQYF. CDR3 DNA: TGCGCGAGACCAACTAGCGGGCAAGCCAAAAACATTCAGTACTTC.

This chain joins TRBV19 and TRBJ1-6; D might be TRBD1 (5 bases). The CDR3 extends over 15 amino acids. The V end lost 4 bases, the J end lost 7 bases, and 14 bases lay between the germline ends. Looked up from germline, CDR1 is LNHDA and CDR2 is SQIVND (reference sequence). In DNA, the CDR3 is TGTGCCAGTAGTACACAGGATTCTTTAAATTCACCCCTCCACTTT. Its translation is CASSTQDSLNSPLHF.

This clone was picked up one time. The chain carries TRBV5-4 and TRBJ2-1; tentative D call: TRBD2 (7 bases). Germline CDR1 reads SGHNT; CDR2 reads YYREEE (reference sequence). This CDR3 contains 16 residues. Between the trimmed V and J ends, which lost 2 bases and 8 bases, there was a span of 20 bases. The DNA for the CDR3 is TGTGCCAGCAGCTTCGGAGGGCGGGGGCCCCAGGATGAGCAGTTCTTC. Its protein product is CASSFGGRGPQDEQFF.

V is TRBV5-1 and J is TRBJ2-7, with 7 bases that match TRBD2. This CDR3 comprises 18 residues. Germline V gene data show CDR1 as SGHRS and CDR2 as YFSETQ. J lost 0 bases, V lost 0 bases, and 12 bases had no gene match. The CDR3 DNA reads TGCGCCAGCAGCTTGGGGCCAGCGGGGAGGACCACCTCCTACGAGCAGTACTTC. This gives the protein CASSLGPAGRTTSYEQYF. Based on the CDR3 plus reference TRBV5-1 and TRBJ2-7, the full variable domain is KAGVTQTPRYLIKTRGQQVTLSCSPISGHRSVSWYQQTPGQGLQFLFEYFSETQRNKGNFPGRFSGRQFSNSRSEMNVSTLELGDSALYLCASSLGPAGRTTSYEQYFGPGTRLTVT.

The chain couples TRBV28 to TRBJ1-2; D not certain. The V end lost 3 bases, the J end lost 8 bases, and 22 bases lay between the germline ends. This CDR3 region has 16 residues. Germline CDR1 and CDR2: MDHEN and SYDVKM. DNA of the CDR3: TGTGCCAGCAGTTTGTGGGAGAGTACCCCCCTCCGGGGCTACACCTTC. Translating gives CASSLWESTPLRGYTF.

The genes are TRBV24-1 and TRBJ2-5; D not certain. V was trimmed by 0 bases and J by 5 bases, leaving 15 bases between them. CDR1 and CDR2 from the germline V gene are KGHDR and SFDVKD. The CDR3 totals 16 residues. In DNA form, the CDR3 reads TGTGCCACCAGTGATTTGCCCCGCGGCACGCTTGAGACCCAGTACTTC. Protein sequence: CATSDLPRGTLETQYF.

The chain uses TRBV12-5 and TRBJ2-5; 7 nucleotides align to TRBD2. The CDR3 spans 11 residues. The trim removed 6 bases at V and 8 bases at J, leaving 3 bases unmatched. The germline gives CDR1 LGHNT, CDR2 FRNRAP. The CDR3 loop is CASGRGDTQYF. CDR3 DNA: TGTGCTAGTGGACGGGGGGATACCCAGTACTTC.

This chain uses TRBV5-8 with TRBJ1-2, with a tentative D call TRBD1 (5 bases). The germline V gene has CDR1 SGHTS and CDR2 YDEGEE. V lost 2 bases, J lost 0 bases, and 8 bases lay in between. The CDR3 runs 14 residues. CDR3 loop: CASSFRQPNYGYTF. CDR3 DNA: TGTGCCAGCAGCTTCAGACAGCCTAACTATGGCTACACCTTC.

The rearrangement links TRBV7-8 to TRBJ2-7; TRBD1 or TRBD2 may be the D gene (6 bases each). Germline loops: CDR1 SGHVS, CDR2 FQNEAQ. V was pared by 6 bases and J by 4 bases, with 13 bases between. The CDR3 contains 13 residues. CDR3 coding DNA: TGTGCCAGCAGTCAAAGGGGGGTATACGAGCAGTACTTC. Amino acid sequence: CASSQRGVYEQYF.

V is TRBV7-2 and J is TRBJ1-2; TRBD1 matches 9 bases. Germline CDR1 is SGHTA and CDR2 is FQGNSA. This CDR3 comprises 16 residues. J gave up 4 bases and V 5 bases, and 11 bases lay outside the gene matches. CDR3 loop: CASSLDRGAPLYGYTF. Here the CDR3 DNA reads TGTGCCAGCAGCCTCGACAGGGGGGCCCCTCTCTATGGCTACACCTTC. Complete variable domain (other parts from reference TRBV7-2 and TRBJ1-2): GAGVSQSPSNKVTEKGKDVELRCDPISGHTALYWYRQSLGQGLEFLIYFQGNSAPDKSGLPSDRFSAERTGGSVSTLTIQRTQQEDSAVYLCASSLDRGAPLYGYTFGSGTRLTVV.

DNA for the CDR3: TGTGCCAGCAACAGACGTGGCTCCTACGAGCAGTACTTC. It specifies CASNRRGSYEQYF. This chain connects TRBV27 to TRBJ2-7; D is ambiguous. The CDR3 covers 13 residues. Trimming shortened V by 7 bases and J by 0 bases, and 10 bases separated the two germline ends. Germline loops: CDR1 MNHEY, CDR2 SMNVEV (reference sequence).